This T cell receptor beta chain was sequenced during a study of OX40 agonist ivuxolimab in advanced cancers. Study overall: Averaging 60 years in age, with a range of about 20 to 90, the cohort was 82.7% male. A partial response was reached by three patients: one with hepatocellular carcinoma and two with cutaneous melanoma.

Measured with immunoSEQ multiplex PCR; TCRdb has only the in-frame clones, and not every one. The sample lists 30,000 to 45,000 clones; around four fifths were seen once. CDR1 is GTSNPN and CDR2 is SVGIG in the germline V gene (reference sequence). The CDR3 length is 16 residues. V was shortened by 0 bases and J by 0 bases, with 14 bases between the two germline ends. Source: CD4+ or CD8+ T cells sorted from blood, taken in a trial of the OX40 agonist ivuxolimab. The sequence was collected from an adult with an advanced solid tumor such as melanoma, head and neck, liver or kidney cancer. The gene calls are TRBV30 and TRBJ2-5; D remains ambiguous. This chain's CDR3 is CAWSVPPGPYQETQYF. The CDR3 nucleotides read TGTGCCTGGAGTGTACCCCCAGGCCCGTACCAAGAGACCCAGTACTTC.